A single sample is the source of the 30 T cell receptor beta chains below, sequenced in a study of blood T cell repertoires in COVID-19. The method was immunoSEQ multiplex PCR; TCRdb's version includes in-frame clones alone and lacks a portion of them. Here the sample spans some 96,000 clones, 80% being singletons. Sequenced material: peripheral blood. The receptors here all came from a woman aged 70 to 79 with acute or convalescent COVID-19.

This clone was observed a handful of times. V and J are TRBV7-9 and TRBJ2-1; 10 bases fit TRBD2. The CDR3 loop spans 13 amino acids. Germline trimming cut 2 bases from V and 12 bases from J; bases unmatched to any gene: 4. The V gene's germline CDR1 is SEHNR and CDR2 FQNEAQ (reference sequence). In nucleotides, the CDR3 is TGTGCCAGCAGCTTACTAGCGGGGGCTGTGCAGTTCTTC. Its protein is CASSLLAGAVQFF.

J is TRBJ1-1 and V is TRBV28, with D hard to call. CDR1 is MDHEN and CDR2 is SYDVKM in the germline V gene. There are 14 residues in the CDR3. The ends were cut back, 5 bases at V and 1 base at J, with 11 bases in the middle. CDR3 residues: CASSTYLRNTEAFF. Written as DNA, the CDR3 is TGTGCCAGCAGTACATACCTCCGGAACACTGAAGCTTTCTTT.

This clone was found once. The V and J genes are TRBV3-1 (or the pseudogene TRBV3-2) and TRBJ1-2, with 10 positions matching TRBD1. The CDR3 is 16 residues long. The V segment lost 0 bases and the J segment 7 bases; nucleotides outside the gene matches: 8. Germline V gene sequence: CDR1 LGHDT, CDR2 YNNKEL (reference sequence). The CDR3 coding sequence is TGTGCCAGCAGCCAAGACTACCGGGACAGGGGTCCTGGCTACACCTTC. Its protein product is CASSQDYRDRGPGYTF.

The chain joins TRBV30 to TRBJ1-4; TRBD1 is a possible D gene (5 bases). Germline V gene sequence: CDR1 GTSNPN, CDR2 SVGIG (reference sequence). The V and J ends lost 1 base and 2 bases respectively, with 14 bases between them. CDR3 length: 16 residues. CDR3 DNA sequence: TGTGCCTGGAGTGGGGGGGTGATCGGGACTAATGAAAAACTGTTTTTT. Translation: CAWSGGVIGTNEKLFF.

The rearrangement links TRBV25-1 to TRBJ1-3; TRBD1 matches 9 bases. The J segment lost 4 bases and the V segment lost 5 bases, leaving 6 bases of the junction unmatched. CDR1 and CDR2 (germline): MGHDK, SYGVNS. The length of the CDR3 is 15 residues. CDR3 residues: CASSPRDRDGNTIYF. In nucleotides, the CDR3 is TGTGCCAGCAGTCCTCGGGACAGGGACGGAAACACCATATATTTT.

The gene calls are TRBV7-9 and TRBJ1-1; D unresolved. Germline lookup yields CDR1 SEHNR and CDR2 FQNEAQ (reference sequence). The length of the CDR3 is 13 residues. Trimming shortened V by 6 bases and J by 5 bases, and 13 bases separated the two germline ends. DNA for the CDR3: TGTGCCAGCAGGAACTTAGAGCAAACTGAAGCTTTCTTT. As protein: CASRNLEQTEAFF.

This sequence joins TRBV11-3 and TRBJ2-2; perhaps TRBD1 as D (5 bases). Germline loops: CDR1 SGHNT, CDR2 YENEEA. CDR3 length: 15 amino acids. V lost 1 base and J 4 bases, leaving 10 bases between the germline ends. The CDR3 sequence is CASSLGSGPTGELFF. The DNA for the CDR3 is TGTGCCAGCAGCTTAGGCTCAGGGCCCACCGGGGAGCTGTTTTTT.

The chain employs TRBV2 and TRBJ2-5; D is possibly TRBD2 (6 bases). This CDR3 has 15 residues. Trimming took off 6 bases at V and 5 bases at J, with 19 bases between the two ends. Germline V gene data show CDR1 as SNHLY and CDR2 as FYNNEI. CDR3 sequence: CASSPESGFWETQYF. The DNA of the CDR3 is TGTGCCAGCAGCCCGGAGAGCGGGTTTTGGGAGACCCAGTACTTC.

The V and J genes are TRBV19 and TRBJ1-5; the match to TRBD1 covers 9 bases. The CDR3 sequence is 15 residues long. Trimming at V came to 9 bases and at J to 5 bases, leaving 11 bases not matched to a gene. Germline CDR1 and CDR2: LNHDA and SQIVND (reference sequence). The CDR3 reads CASNPRTGEDQPQHF. The CDR3 DNA reads as TGTGCCAGCAACCCCCGGACAGGGGAGGATCAGCCCCAGCATTTT.

The CDR3 DNA sequence: TGTGCCAGCACTTCAAATGTGGGAGCCGGCGAGCAGTACGTC. Translating it yields CASTSNVGAGEQYV. V gene TRBV28 combines with J gene TRBJ2-7, with D perhaps matching TRBD2 (5 bases). V lost 7 bases to trimming and J lost 6 bases, with 19 bases between them. The CDR3 is made up of 14 amino acids. The germline gives CDR1 MDHEN, CDR2 SYDVKM.

The V call is TRBV25-1, the J call TRBJ1-2, with D tentatively TRBD1 (6 bases). V was clipped by 5 bases and J by 4 bases, with 14 bases between them. The CDR3 runs 14 residues. CDR1 is MGHDK and CDR2 is SYGVNS in the germline V gene. CDR3 sequence: CASSQRGGRYGYTF. CDR3 coding DNA: TGTGCCAGCAGTCAAAGGGGGGGTCGCTATGGCTACACCTTC.

Here the CDR3 DNA reads TGTGCCAGCAGCCCTACTACAGGGTTCAACACTGAAGCTTTCTTT. It is translated as CASSPTTGFNTEAFF. The chain links TRBV3-1 (or the pseudogene TRBV3-2) to TRBJ1-1, with D perhaps matching TRBD1 (6 bases). The V and J ends lost 4 bases and 2 bases respectively, with 14 bases between them. The CDR3 runs 15 residues. CDR1 and CDR2 (germline): LGHDT, YNNKEL (reference sequence).

This clone was recorded once. The chain uses TRBV10-1 and TRBJ2-7, with D possibly being TRBD2 (8 bases). Germline V lookup: CDR1 WNHNN, CDR2 SYGVQD (reference sequence). V was cut by 4 bases and J by 5 bases, with 15 bases left in between. The CDR3 is made up of 14 amino acids. This CDR3 is CASSAGGGRNEQYV. As DNA, the CDR3 is TGCGCCAGCAGTGCGGGAGGGGGCCGGAACGAGCAGTACGTC.

This chain joins TRBV7-2 and TRBJ2-5; 16 bases line up with TRBD2. From germline, CDR1 is SGHTA and CDR2 FQGNSA. The CDR3 has 17 residues. V dropped 3 bases and J dropped 6; count of bases not matched to a gene: 7. The CDR3 DNA is TGTGCCAGCAGCTTCGTCGGGACTAGCGGGGGGGGGAAGACCCAGTACTTC. It translates to CASSFVGTSGGGKTQYF.

The chain joins TRBV7-2 to TRBJ1-5; tentative D call: TRBD1 (6 bases). Deletions cut 2 bases from V and 5 bases from J, with 19 bases between. The CDR3 covers 17 residues. The germline V gene encodes CDR1 SGHTA and CDR2 FQGNSA. CDR3 sequence reads: CASSLRPGTNNDQPQHF. CDR3 coding DNA: TGTGCCAGCAGCTTAAGGCCCGGGACAAACAACGATCAGCCCCAGCATTTT. Using reference TRBV7-2 and TRBJ1-5 for the parts outside the CDR3, the full variable domain is GAGVSQSPSNKVTEKGKDVELRCDPISGHTALYWYRQSLGQGLEFLIYFQGNSAPDKSGLPSDRFSAERTGGSVSTLTIQRTQQEDSAVYLCASSLRPGTNNDQPQHFGDGTRLSIL.

This clone appeared a single time. The rearrangement uses TRBV16 and TRBJ2-7; 7 positions agree with TRBD1. Trimming removed 0 bases from V and 6 bases from J; junction bases left unmatched: 2. The CDR3 runs to 13 residues. Germline CDR1 is KGHSY and CDR2 is FQNENV. Here the CDR3 DNA reads TGTGCCAGCAGCCAATCTACAGGGGTCGAGCAGTACTTC. Its translation: CASSQSTGVEQYF.

The table lists this clone with a count of one. This rearrangement joins TRBV5-1 to TRBJ1-3; D is uncertain. V was trimmed by 0 bases and J by 2 bases, leaving 9 bases between them. The germline V gene has CDR1 SGHRS and CDR2 YFSETQ. The CDR3 sequence is 15 residues long. This chain's CDR3 is CASSLAEAPGNTIYF. CDR3 nucleotides: TGCGCCAGCAGCTTGGCCGAAGCCCCTGGAAACACCATATATTTT.

The V gene is TRBV6-6, the J gene TRBJ2-4, with a weak D call TRBD1 (5 bases). Trimming removed 8 bases from V and 0 bases from J, with 11 bases in between. Germline CDR1 reads MNHNY; CDR2 reads SVGAGI (reference sequence). The CDR3 length is 14 residues. Here the CDR3 DNA reads TGTGCCAGCTTTGACAGCCTAGCCAAAAACATTCAGTACTTC. As protein: CASFDSLAKNIQYF.

This clone came up a few times. This chain connects TRBV28 to TRBJ1-4; the match to TRBD1 covers 8 bases. The CDR3 length is 14 residues. V lost 1 base and J lost 7; bases outside the gene matches: 2. Germline-derived CDR1 and CDR2 are MDHEN and SYDVKM. Here the CDR3 reads CASSLSGTGEKLFF. The CDR3 DNA reads TGTGCCAGCAGTTTATCAGGGACAGGTGAAAAACTGTTTTTT.

V and J are TRBV3-1 (or the pseudogene TRBV3-2) and TRBJ1-1; D is unresolved. Germline-derived CDR1 and CDR2 are LGHDT and YNNKEL (reference sequence). V lost 4 bases, J lost 4 bases, and 13 bases lay in between. This CDR3 spans 14 amino acids. CDR3 protein: CASSPGRIGTEAFF. The CDR3 DNA sequence: TGTGCCAGCAGCCCGGGGAGGATTGGCACTGAAGCTTTCTTT.

The J gene is TRBJ2-1, the V gene TRBV5-1; 7 bases fit TRBD2. The CDR3 runs to 16 residues. V shed 0 bases and J 8 bases; nucleotides not matched to a gene: 11. Germline loops: CDR1 SGHRS, CDR2 YFSETQ. Here the CDR3 DNA reads TGCGCCAGCAGCTTGGGGGAGGGCCCCCCGGGGGATGAGCAGTTCTTC. Translation gives CASSLGEGPPGDEQFF.

The V call is TRBV4-2, the J call TRBJ1-1; weak D call: TRBD1 (5 bases). Germline V lookup: CDR1 LGHNA, CDR2 YNFKEQ. V lost 3 bases and J 1 base, leaving 18 bases between the germline ends. This CDR3 contains 17 residues. This CDR3 reads CASSHPSGTSGNTEAFF. In nucleotides, the CDR3 is TGTGCCAGCAGCCACCCGAGCGGGACCTCGGGGAACACTGAAGCTTTCTTT.

This chain connects TRBV19 to TRBJ2-1, with TRBD2 identical over 10 bases. The germline V gene has CDR1 LNHDA and CDR2 SQIVND (reference sequence). There are 19 residues in the CDR3. The junction had 9 bases not matched to a gene; V was cut back by 0 bases and J by 1 base. The CDR3 region has the DNA TGTGCCAGTAGTATAGATCGGGCACTAGCGGGGCTTTCCTACAATGAGCAGTTCTTC. It specifies CASSIDRALAGLSYNEQFF.

The V and J genes are TRBV5-1 and TRBJ1-6, with 10 bases lining up with TRBD1. There are 15 residues in the CDR3. The V gene end was trimmed by 3 bases and the J gene end by 9 bases; junction bases not matched to a gene: 6. Germline CDR1 and CDR2: SGHRS and YFSETQ. The CDR3 bases are TGCGCCAGCAGCTCCACGGACAGGGGGTTTTCACCCCTCCACTTT. This gives the protein CASSSTDRGFSPLHF.

J is TRBJ2-3 and V is TRBV3-1 (or the pseudogene TRBV3-2), with 8 nucleotides matching TRBD2. CDR3 size: 15 residues. Germline values: CDR1 LGHDT, CDR2 YNNKEL (reference sequence). Germline trimming cut 2 bases from V and 4 bases from J; bases unmatched to any gene: 5. CDR3: CASSQTGGAADTQYF. CDR3 nucleotides: TGTGCCAGCAGCCAAACGGGGGGGGCTGCAGATACGCAGTATTTT.

The chain links TRBV19 to TRBJ1-2; possibly TRBD1 for D (6 bases). Trimming stripped 5 bases from V and 3 bases from J, with 19 bases between. The CDR3 totals 16 residues. Germline CDR1 LNHDA, CDR2 SQIVND (reference sequence). The CDR3 region has the DNA TGTGCCAGTAGTCTCGTGCGAAGGGGGGGTGACTATGGCTACACCTTC. Translation gives CASSLVRRGGDYGYTF.

There are a few counts of this clone. The genes are TRBV2 and TRBJ1-2; tentative D call: TRBD1 (5 bases). Germline assignment: CDR1 SNHLY and CDR2 FYNNEI. Trimming took 7 bases from V and 0 from J, leaving 15 bases between them. This CDR3 spans 15 amino acids. The CDR3 reads CASTDLTAANYGYTF. CDR3 sequence (DNA): TGTGCCAGCACTGATTTGACAGCTGCTAACTATGGCTACACCTTC.

The V call is TRBV6-5, the J call TRBJ1-2; 10 nucleotides match TRBD1. The CDR3 contains 13 residues. Germline V lookup: CDR1 MNHEY, CDR2 SVGAGI. The junction had 7 bases not matched to a gene; V was cut back by 7 bases and J by 8 bases. The CDR3 loop is CASKGQGHDGYTF. Written as DNA, the CDR3 is TGTGCCAGCAAGGGACAGGGGCATGACGGCTACACCTTC.

This clone was detected once. The chain links TRBV29-1 to TRBJ2-3, with TRBD2 matching over 12 bases. Unmatched junction bases numbered 6, after V lost 8 bases and J lost 6 bases. The germline gives CDR1 SQVTM, CDR2 ANQGSEA. The CDR3 loop spans 13 amino acids. CDR3: CSSTSGGKDTQYF. The DNA of the CDR3 is TGCAGCTCCACTAGCGGGGGGAAGGATACGCAGTATTTT.

V usage is TRBV2 and J usage is TRBJ2-3; 8 positions match TRBD1. CDR3 length equals 13 residues. Germline V lookup: CDR1 SNHLY, CDR2 FYNNEI. The ends lost 11 bases at V and 2 bases at J; junction bases unmatched: 6. For the CDR3, the DNA is TGTGCCCACGAGCAGGGGGCCACAGATACGCAGTATTTT. This codes for CAHEQGATDTQYF.